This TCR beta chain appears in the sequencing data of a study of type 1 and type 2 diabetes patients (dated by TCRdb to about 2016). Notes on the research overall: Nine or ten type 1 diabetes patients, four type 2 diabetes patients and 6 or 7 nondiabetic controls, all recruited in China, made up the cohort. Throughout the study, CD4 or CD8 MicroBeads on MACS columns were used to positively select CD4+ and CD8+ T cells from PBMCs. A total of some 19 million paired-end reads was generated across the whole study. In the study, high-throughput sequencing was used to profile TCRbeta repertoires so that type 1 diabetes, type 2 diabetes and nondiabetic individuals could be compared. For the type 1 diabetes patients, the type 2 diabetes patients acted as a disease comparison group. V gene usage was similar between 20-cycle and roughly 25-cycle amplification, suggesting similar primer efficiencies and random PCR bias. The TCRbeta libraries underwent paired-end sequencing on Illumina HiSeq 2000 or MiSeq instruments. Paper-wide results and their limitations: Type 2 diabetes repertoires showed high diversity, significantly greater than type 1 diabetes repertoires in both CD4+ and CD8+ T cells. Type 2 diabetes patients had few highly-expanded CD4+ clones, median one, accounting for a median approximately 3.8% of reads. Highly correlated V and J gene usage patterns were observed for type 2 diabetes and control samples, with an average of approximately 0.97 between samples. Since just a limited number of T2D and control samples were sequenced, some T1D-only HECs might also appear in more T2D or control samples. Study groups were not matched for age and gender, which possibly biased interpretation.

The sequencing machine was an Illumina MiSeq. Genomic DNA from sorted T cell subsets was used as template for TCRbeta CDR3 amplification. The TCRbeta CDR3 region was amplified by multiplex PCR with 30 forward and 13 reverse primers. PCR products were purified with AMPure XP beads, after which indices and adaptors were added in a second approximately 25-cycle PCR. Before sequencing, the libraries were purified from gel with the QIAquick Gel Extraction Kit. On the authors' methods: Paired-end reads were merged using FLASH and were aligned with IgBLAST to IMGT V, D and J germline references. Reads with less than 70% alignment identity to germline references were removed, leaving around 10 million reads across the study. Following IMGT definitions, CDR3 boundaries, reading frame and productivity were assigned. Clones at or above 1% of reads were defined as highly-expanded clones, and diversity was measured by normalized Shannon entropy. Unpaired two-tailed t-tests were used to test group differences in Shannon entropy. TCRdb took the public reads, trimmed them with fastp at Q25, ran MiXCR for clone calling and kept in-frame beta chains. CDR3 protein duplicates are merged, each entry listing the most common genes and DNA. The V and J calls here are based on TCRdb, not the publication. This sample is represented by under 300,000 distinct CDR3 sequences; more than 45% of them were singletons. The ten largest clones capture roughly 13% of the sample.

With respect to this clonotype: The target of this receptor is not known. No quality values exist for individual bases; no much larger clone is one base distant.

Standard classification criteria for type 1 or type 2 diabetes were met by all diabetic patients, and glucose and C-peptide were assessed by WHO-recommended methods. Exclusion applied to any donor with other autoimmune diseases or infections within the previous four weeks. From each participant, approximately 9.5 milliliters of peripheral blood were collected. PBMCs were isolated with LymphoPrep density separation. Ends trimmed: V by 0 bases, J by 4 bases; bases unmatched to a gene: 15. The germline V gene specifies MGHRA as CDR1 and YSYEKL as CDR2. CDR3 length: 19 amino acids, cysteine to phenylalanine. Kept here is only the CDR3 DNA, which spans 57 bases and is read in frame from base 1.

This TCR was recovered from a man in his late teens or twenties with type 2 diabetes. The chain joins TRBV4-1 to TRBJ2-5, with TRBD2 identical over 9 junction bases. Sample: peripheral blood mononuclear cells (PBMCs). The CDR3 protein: CASSQDSPGSRGGLETQYF. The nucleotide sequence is TGCGCCAGCAGCCAAGATAGTCCGGGTTCGCGGGGGGGCCTAGAGACCCAGTACTTC.